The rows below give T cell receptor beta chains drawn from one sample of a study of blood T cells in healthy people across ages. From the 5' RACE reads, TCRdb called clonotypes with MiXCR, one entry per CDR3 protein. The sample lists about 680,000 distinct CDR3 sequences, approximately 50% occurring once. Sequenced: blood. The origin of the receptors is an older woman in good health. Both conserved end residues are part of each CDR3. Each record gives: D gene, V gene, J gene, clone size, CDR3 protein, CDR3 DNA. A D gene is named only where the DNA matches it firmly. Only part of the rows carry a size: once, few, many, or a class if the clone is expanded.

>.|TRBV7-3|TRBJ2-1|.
CASSLTGASHTSSYNEQFF
TGTGCCAGCAGCTTAACAGGGGCATCTCATACAAGCTCCTACAATGAGCAGTTCTTC
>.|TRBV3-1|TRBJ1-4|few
CASSQDTRSGEKLFF
TGTGCCAGCAGCCAAGATACAAGATCAGGGGAAAAACTGTTTTTT
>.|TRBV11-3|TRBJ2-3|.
CASSLGVPGGDTQYF
TGTGCCAGCAGCTTAGGGGTCCCAGGAGGAGATACGCAGTATTTT
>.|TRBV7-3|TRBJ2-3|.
CASSFRAESSTDTQYF
TGTGCCAGCAGCTTTAGGGCGGAGTCTAGCACAGATACGCAGTATTTT
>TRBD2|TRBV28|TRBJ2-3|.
CASRRTSGGLTDTQYF
TGTGCCAGCAGGCGGACTAGCGGGGGACTCACAGATACGCAGTATTTT
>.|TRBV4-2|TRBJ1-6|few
CASSPPGRAASSPLHF
TGTGCCAGCAGCCCCCCCGGGCGGGCAGCTAGTTCACCCCTCCACTTT
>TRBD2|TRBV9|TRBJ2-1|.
CASSVGASGSYNEQFF
TGTGCCAGCAGCGTAGGGGCTAGCGGCTCCTACAATGAGCAGTTCTTC
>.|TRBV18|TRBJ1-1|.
CASSPLKRDEQYFGPGTEAFF
.
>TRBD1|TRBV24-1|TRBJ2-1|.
CATSSPGTGGYEQFF
TGTGCCACCAGTTCCCCCGGGACAGGGGGCTATGAGCAGTTCTTC
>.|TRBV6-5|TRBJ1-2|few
CASSSDRTGYGYTF
TGTGCCAGCAGTTCGGATCGAACGGGCTATGGCTACACCTTC
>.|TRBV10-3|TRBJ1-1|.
CAISESGQRNTEAFF
TGTGCCATCAGTGAGAGCGGACAGAGGAACACTGAAGCTTTCTTT
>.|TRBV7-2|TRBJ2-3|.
CASSRGTKTSTDTQYF
TGTGCCAGCAGCCGCGGCACCAAGACTAGCACAGATACGCAGTATTTT
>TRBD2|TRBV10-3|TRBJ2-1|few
CAISGSLGTSDIDEQFF
TGTGCCATCAGTGGCTCCCTTGGGACTAGCGACATCGATGAGCAGTTCTTC
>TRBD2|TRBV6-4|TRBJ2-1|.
CASSDSTSGTPRFF
TGTGCCAGCAGCGACTCGACTAGCGGGACCCCACGGTTCTTC